Sequencing of this T cell receptor (beta chain) was carried out in a study of regulatory T cells in long-lasting Graves disease. The wider study: Prior antithyroid drug treatment in newly diagnosed Graves' patients lasted under 3 months. Study results and limitations: TCR diversity in persistent Graves' patients was below that of newly diagnosed ones. TRBV28 was favored in persistent disease, as were TRBJ1-2 and TRBJ2-5.

Arm-PCR with iRepertoire HTBI primers amplified the CDR3 regions for these TCR beta libraries. TCRdb re-analysed the multiplex PCR reads in MiXCR, keeping a single row per CDR3 protein. Of roughly 520,000 distinct CDR3 sequences in the sample, about 12% were seen once. At least ten counts were recorded for this clonotype. The target antigen is unknown. CDR1 and CDR2 from the germline V gene are MDHEN and SYDVKM. V gave up 5 bases and J gave up 16 bases, with 17 bases separating them. The CDR3 length is 12 residues. Specified time point: newly diagnosed GD, antithyroid drugs for less than 3 months. Construction of the TCR library relied on RNA isolated from PBMCs. This sample also appeared in a second study, on T cells in Graves' hyperthyroidism and ophthalmopathy. From that study: Hyperthyroidism had been newly diagnosed in patients aged 18 to 65, and its duration was under 2 months.

Here the sequenced sample was peripheral blood mononuclear cells (PBMCs), taken at new diagnosis, from a patient treated with antithyroid drugs. The chain joins TRBV28 to TRBJ1-4, with D possibly being TRBD1 (5 bases). The TCR was taken from a woman aged 25 to 39 with Graves disease. CDR3 sequence reads: CASSDPGRRWFF. The DNA for the CDR3 is TGTGCCAGCAGTGACCCGGGACGTAGATGGTTTTTT.